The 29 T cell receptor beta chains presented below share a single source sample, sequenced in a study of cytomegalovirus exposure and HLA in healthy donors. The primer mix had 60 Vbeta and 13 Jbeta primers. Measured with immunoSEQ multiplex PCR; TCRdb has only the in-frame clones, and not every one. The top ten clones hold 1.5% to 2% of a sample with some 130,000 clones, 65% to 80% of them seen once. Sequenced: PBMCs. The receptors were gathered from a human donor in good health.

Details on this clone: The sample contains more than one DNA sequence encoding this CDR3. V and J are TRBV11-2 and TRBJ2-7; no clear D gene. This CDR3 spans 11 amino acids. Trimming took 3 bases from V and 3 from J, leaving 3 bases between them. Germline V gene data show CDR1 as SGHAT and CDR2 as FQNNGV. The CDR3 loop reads CASSLYYEQYF. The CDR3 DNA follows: TGTGCCAGCAGCTTGTACTACGAGCAGTACTTC.

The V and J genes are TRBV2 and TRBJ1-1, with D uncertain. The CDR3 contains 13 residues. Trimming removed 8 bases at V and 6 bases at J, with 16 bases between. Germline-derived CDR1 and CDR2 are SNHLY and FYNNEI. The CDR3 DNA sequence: TGTGCCAGCCGTATTGAGGGCGCGGCTGAAGCTTTCTTT. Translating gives CASRIEGAAEAFF.

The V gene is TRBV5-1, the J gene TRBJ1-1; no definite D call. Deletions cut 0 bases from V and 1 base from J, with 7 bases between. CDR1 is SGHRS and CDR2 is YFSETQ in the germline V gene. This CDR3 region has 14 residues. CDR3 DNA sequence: TGCGCCAGCAGCTTGGTCAGATCGAACACTGAAGCTTTCTTT. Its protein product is CASSLVRSNTEAFF.

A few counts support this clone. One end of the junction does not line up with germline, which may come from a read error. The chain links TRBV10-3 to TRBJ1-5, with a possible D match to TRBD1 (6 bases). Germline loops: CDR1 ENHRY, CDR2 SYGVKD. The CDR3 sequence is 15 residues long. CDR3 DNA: TGTGCCATCAGTGAGTCTACCAGGGGCAACCAGCCCCAGCATTTT. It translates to CAISESTRGNQPQHF.

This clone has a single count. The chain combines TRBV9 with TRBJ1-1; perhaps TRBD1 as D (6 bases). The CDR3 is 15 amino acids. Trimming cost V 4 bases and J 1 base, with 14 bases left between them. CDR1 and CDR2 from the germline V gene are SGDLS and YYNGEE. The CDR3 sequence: CASSPSGGANTEAFF. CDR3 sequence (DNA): TGTGCCAGCAGCCCCAGCGGGGGGGCGAACACTGAAGCTTTCTTT.

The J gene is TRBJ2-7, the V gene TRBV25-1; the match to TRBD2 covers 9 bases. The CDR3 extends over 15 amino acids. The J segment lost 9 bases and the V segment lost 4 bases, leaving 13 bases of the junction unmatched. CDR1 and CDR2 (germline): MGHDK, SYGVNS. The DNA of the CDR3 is TGTGCCAGCAGTGCAAGCGGGAGGCCTCTTACGGGGCAGTACTTC. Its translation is CASSASGRPLTGQYF.

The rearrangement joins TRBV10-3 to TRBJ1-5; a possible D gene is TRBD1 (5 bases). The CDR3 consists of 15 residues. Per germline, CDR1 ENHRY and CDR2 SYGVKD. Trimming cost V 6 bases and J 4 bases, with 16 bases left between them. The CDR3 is CAISPQEKINQPQHF. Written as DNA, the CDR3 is TGTGCCATCAGCCCACAGGAAAAAATTAATCAGCCCCAGCATTTT.

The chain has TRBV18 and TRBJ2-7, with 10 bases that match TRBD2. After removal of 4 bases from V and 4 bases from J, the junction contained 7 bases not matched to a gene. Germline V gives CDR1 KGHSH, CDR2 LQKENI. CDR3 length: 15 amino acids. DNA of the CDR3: TGTGCCAGCTCACGAGAGGGAGCGGGAGGGTACGAGCAGTACTTC. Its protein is CASSREGAGGYEQYF.

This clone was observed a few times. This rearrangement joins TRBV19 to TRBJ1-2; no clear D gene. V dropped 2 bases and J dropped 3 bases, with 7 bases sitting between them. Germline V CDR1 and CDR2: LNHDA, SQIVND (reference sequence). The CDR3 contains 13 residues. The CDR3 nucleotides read TGTGCCAGTAGTATAAGGCAGGACTATGGCTACACCTTC. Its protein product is CASSIRQDYGYTF.

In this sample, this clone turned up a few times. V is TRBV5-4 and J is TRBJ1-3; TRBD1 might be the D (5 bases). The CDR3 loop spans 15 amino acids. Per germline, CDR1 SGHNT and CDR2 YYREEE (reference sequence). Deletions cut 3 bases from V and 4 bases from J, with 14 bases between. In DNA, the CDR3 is TGTGCCAGCAGCTACGAAGGGTACAGGGGAAACACCATATATTTT. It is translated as CASSYEGYRGNTIYF. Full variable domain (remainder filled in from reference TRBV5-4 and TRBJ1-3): ETGVTQSPTHLIKTRGQQVTLRCSSQSGHNTVSWYQQALGQGPQFIFQYYREEENGRGNFPPRFSGLQFPNYSSELNVNALELDDSALYLCASSYEGYRGNTIYFGEGSWLTVV.

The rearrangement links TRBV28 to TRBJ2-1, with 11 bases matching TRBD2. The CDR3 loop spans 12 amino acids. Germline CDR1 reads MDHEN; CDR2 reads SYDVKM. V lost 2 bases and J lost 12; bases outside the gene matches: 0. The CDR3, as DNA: TGTGCCAGCAGTTTAGGGACTAGCGGGCAGTTCTTC. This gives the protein CASSLGTSGQFF.

CDR3 nucleotides: TGTGCCAGCAGTTACTCGCCAGGCAGTGCCACTGAAGCTTTCTTT. It specifies CASSYSPGSATEAFF. The J gene is TRBJ1-1, the V gene TRBV6-5, with unresolved D. The germline V and J ends were trimmed by 0 bases and 4 bases, with 12 bases remaining between them. Germline values: CDR1 MNHEY, CDR2 SVGAGI. The CDR3 runs to 15 residues.

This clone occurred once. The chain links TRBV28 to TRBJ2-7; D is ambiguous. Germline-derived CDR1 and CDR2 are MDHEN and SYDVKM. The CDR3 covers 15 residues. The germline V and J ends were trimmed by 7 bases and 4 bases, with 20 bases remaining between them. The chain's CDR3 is CASTPPGTGGYEQYF. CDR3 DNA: TGTGCCAGCACCCCCCCGGGTACCGGCGGATACGAGCAGTACTTC.

CDR3 sequence (DNA): TGCGCCAGCAGCGAACAACAGGGGAACTATGGCTACACCTTC. Protein product: CASSEQQGNYGYTF. V and J are TRBV5-1 and TRBJ1-2, with 7 bases aligning to TRBD1. The CDR3 length is 14 residues. Germline CDR1 and CDR2: SGHRS and YFSETQ. Trimming took 4 bases from V and 2 from J; bases not matched to a gene: 5.

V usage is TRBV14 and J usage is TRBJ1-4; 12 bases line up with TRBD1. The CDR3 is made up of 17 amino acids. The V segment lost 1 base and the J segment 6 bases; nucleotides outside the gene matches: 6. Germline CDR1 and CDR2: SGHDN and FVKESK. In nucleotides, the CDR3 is TGTGCCAGCAGCCAAGGGGACAGGGGGCTGCGGTATGAAAAACTGTTTTTT. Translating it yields CASSQGDRGLRYEKLFF.

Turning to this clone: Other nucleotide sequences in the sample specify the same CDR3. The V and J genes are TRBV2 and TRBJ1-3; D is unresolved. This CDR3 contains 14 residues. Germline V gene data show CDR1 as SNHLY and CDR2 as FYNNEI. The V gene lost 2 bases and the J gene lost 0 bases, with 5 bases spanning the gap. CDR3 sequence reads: CASSETGSGNTIYF. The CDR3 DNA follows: TGTGCCAGCAGTGAAACGGGCTCTGGAAACACCATATATTTT.

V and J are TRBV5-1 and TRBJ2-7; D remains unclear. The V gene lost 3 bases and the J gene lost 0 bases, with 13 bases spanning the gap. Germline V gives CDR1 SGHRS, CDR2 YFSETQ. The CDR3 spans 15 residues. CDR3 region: CASSWKAANSYEQYF. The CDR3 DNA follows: TGCGCCAGCAGCTGGAAGGCGGCCAACTCCTACGAGCAGTACTTC. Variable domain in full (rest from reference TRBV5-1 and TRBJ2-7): KAGVTQTPRYLIKTRGQQVTLSCSPISGHRSVSWYQQTPGQGLQFLFEYFSETQRNKGNFPGRFSGRQFSNSRSEMNVSTLELGDSALYLCASSWKAANSYEQYFGPGTRLTVT.

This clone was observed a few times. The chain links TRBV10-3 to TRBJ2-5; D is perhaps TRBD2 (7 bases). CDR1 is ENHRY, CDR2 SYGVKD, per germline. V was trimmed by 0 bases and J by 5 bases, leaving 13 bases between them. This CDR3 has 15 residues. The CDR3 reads CAISESGRGGETQYF. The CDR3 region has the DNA TGTGCCATCAGTGAGTCGGGCAGGGGAGGGGAGACCCAGTACTTC.

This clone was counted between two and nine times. CDR3 protein: CASSLGRDYGYTF. In DNA form, the CDR3 reads TGTGCCAGCAGTTTAGGCAGGGACTATGGCTACACCTTC. This chain links TRBV28 with TRBJ1-2; D possibly corresponds to TRBD1 (5 bases). V was cut by 2 bases and J by 3 bases, with 7 bases left in between. CDR3 length: 13 amino acids. Germline assignment: CDR1 MDHEN and CDR2 SYDVKM.

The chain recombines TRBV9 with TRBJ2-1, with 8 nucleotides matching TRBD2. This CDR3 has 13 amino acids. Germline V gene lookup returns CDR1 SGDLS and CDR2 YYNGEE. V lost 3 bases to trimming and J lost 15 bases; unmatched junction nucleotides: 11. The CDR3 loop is CASSGEIAGSVFF. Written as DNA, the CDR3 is TGTGCCAGCAGCGGTGAAATAGCGGGATCGGTGTTCTTC. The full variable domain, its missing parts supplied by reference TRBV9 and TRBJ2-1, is DSGVTQTPKHLITATGQRVTLRCSPRSGDLSVYWYQQSLDQGLQFLIQYYNGEERAKGNILERFSAQQFPDLHSELNLSSLELGDSALYFCASSGEIAGSVFFGPGTRLTVL.

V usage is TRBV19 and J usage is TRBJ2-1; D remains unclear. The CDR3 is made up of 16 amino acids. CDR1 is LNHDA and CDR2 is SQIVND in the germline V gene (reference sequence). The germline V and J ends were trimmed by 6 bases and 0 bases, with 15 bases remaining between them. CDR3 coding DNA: TGTGCCAGTAGCCACACCCGGGTCTTCTCCTACAATGAGCAGTTCTTC. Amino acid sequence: CASSHTRVFSYNEQFF. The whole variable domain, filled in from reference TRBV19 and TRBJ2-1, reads DGGITQSPKYLFRKEGQNVTLSCEQNLNHDAMYWYRQDPGQGLRLIYYSQIVNDFQKGDIAEGYSVSREKKESFPLTVTSAQKNPTAFYLCASSHTRVFSYNEQFFGPGTRLTVL.

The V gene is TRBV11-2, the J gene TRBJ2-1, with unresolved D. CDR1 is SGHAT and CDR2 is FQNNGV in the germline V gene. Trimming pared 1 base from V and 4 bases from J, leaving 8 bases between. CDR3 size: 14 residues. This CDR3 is CASSLVEIYNEQFF. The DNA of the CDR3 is TGTGCCAGCAGCTTAGTGGAGATATACAATGAGCAGTTCTTC.

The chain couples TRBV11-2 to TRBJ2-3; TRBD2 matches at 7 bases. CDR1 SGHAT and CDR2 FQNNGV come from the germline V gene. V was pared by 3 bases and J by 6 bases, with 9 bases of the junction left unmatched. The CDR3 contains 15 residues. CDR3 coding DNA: TGTGCCAGCAGCTTCCACTCCAAAGCGGGGGATACGCAGTATTTT. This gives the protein CASSFHSKAGDTQYF.

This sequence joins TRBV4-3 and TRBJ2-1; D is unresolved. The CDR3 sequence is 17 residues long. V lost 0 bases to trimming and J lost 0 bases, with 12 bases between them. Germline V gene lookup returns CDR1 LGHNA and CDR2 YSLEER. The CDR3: CASSQEGALSSYNEQFF. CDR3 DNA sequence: TGCGCCAGCAGCCAAGAAGGAGCGCTTAGCTCCTACAATGAGCAGTTCTTC.

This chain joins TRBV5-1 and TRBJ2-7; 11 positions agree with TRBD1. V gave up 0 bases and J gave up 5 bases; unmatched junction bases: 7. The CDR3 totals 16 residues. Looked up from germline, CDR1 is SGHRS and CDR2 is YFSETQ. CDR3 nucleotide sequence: TGCGCCAGCAGCTTGGTCGGGACAGGGGGGCCCCACGAGCAGTACTTC. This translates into CASSLVGTGGPHEQYF.

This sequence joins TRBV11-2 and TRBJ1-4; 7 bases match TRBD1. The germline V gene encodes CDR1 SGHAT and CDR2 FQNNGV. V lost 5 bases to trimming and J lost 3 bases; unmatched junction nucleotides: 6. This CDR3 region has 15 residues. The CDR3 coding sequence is TGTGCCAGCAGCCCTCCGGGACAGCCTAATGAAAAACTGTTTTTT. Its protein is CASSPPGQPNEKLFF.

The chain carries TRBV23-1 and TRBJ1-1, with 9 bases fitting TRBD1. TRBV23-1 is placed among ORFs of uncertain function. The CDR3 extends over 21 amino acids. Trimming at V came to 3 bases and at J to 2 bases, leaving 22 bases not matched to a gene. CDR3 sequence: CASSQRKLGQGPRGENTEAFF. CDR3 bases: TGCGCCAGCAGTCAGAGAAAACTGGGACAGGGTCCACGAGGAGAAAACACTGAAGCTTTCTTT.

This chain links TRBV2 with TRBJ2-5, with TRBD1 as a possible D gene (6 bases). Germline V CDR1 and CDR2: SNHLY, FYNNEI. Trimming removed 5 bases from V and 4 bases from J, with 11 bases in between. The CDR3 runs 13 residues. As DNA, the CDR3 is TGTGCCAGCAGTTTCTTCAGGGGAGAGACCCAGTACTTC. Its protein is CASSFFRGETQYF.

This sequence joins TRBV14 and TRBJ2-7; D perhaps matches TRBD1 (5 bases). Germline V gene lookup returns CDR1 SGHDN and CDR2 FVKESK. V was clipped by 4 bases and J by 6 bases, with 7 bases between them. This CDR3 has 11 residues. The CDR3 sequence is CASSRGPEQYF. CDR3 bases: TGTGCCAGCAGCCGGGGCCCCGAGCAGTACTTC.